The 3 T cell receptor beta chains given below trace back to one sample, sequenced in a study of early T cells in non-severe SARS-CoV-2 infection. One entry per CDR3 protein results from TCRdb running MiXCR on the 5' RACE reads. The profile shows some 34,000 distinct CDR3 sequences, approximately 7.1% of them singletons. The sequenced sample was whole blood, obtained at baseline. The receptor source for this set is an adult who was a healthcare worker with PCR-confirmed SARS-CoV-2 infection or an uninfected control (not recorded which).

This clonotype was seen a handful of times. This chain joins TRBV7-9 and TRBJ2-3, with D perhaps TRBD1 or TRBD2 (6 bases each). Germline V lookup: CDR1 SEHNR, CDR2 FQNEAQ (reference sequence). This CDR3 comprises 15 residues. Trimming left V 2 bases short and J 4 bases short, with 13 bases between. In nucleotides, the CDR3 is TGTGCCAGCAGCTTATATGGGGGGCCCGCAGATACGCAGTATTTT. This codes for CASSLYGGPADTQYF.

This clonotype was found many times. The rearrangement joins TRBV7-2 to TRBJ2-3, with 9 bases fitting TRBD2. V shed 4 bases, J shed 8 bases, and the junction held 16 bases outside the gene matches. This CDR3 has 17 residues. Per germline, CDR1 SGHTA and CDR2 FQGNSA. CDR3 nucleotide sequence: TGTGCCAGCAGCTCCAGCTCCCTAGCGGGATGGAGTGGTACGCAGTATTTT. Residues: CASSSSSLAGWSGTQYF.

The gene calls are TRBV28 and TRBJ2-3, with 11 bases fitting TRBD2. This CDR3 contains 15 residues. The V gene's germline CDR1 is MDHEN and CDR2 SYDVKM. The V and J ends lost 3 bases and 4 bases, in that order; junction bases with no gene match: 3. CDR3 in amino acids: CASSFLAGGADTQYF. DNA for the CDR3: TGTGCCAGCAGTTTCTTAGCGGGAGGGGCAGATACGCAGTATTTT.